The clone carrying this T cell receptor beta chain was seen only once. The antigen is not known. Repertoires were generated with immunoSEQ multiplex PCR, while TCRdb's copy carries only in-frame clones and drops some. This table has 30,000 to 40,000 clones, roughly 90% appearing once. This sample is part of a study of regulatory and conventional T cells in RAG deficiency. Overall study findings and caveats: Patient subsets had shorter CDR3s; Omenn Treg-Tconv overlap exceeded 75%.

CDR3 length: 13 residues. J was trimmed by 7 bases and V by 1 base; bases with no gene match: 2. Germline V gene lookup returns CDR1 SEHNR and CDR2 FQNEAQ (reference sequence). The same data also contributed to another study, on regulatory T cells. This second study says: The primer mix had 52 TRBV and 13 TRBJ primers.

This clonotype originated in a human donor in good health. Material for sequencing was CD8+ T cells sorted from blood. The rearrangement uses TRBV7-9 and TRBJ1-2; 8 positions match TRBD1. CDR3 DNA sequence: TGTGCCAGCAGCTTAGTTGACAGGGGTGGCTACACCTTC. Translating gives CASSLVDRGGYTF.